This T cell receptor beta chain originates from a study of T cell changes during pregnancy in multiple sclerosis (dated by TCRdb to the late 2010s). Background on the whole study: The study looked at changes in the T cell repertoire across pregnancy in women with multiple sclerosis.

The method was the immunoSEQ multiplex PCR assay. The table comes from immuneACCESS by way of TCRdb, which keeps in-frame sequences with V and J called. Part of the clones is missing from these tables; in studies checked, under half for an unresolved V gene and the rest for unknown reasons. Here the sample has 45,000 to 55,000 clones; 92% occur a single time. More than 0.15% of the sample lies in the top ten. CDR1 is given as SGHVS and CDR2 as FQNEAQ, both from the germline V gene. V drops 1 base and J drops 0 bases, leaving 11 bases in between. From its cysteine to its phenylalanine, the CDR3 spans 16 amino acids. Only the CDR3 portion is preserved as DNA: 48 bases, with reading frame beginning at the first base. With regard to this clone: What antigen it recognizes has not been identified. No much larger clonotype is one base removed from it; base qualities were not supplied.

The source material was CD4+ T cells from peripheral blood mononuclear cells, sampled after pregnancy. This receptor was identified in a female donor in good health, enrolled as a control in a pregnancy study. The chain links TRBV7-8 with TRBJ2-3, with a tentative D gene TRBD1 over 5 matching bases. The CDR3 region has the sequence CASSLGTSRSTDTQYF. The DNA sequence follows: TGTGCCAGCAGCTTAGGGACATCTAGAAGCACAGATACGCAGTATTTT.